Listed below are T cell receptor beta chains from one sample, sequenced in a study of blood T cells in healthy people across ages. TCRdb analysed the 5' RACE reads with MiXCR anew, one entry per CDR3 protein. The table has about 580,000 distinct CDR3 sequences, about 45% seen once. The source material was blood. The receptor source for this set is a man older than 75 in good health. Both conserved end residues are part of each CDR3. The D gene is left open where the match is weak. Not all rows give a size; the values are once, few, many and, for expanded clones, a class.

V gene: TRBV20-1; J gene: TRBJ2-7; clone size: once; D gene: NA; CDR3 protein: CSARGRGPWEQYF; CDR3 DNA: TGCAGTGCTAGAGGGAGGGGTCCATGGGAGCAGTACTTC
V gene: TRBV7-2; J gene: TRBJ2-7; clone size: NA; D gene: NA; CDR3 protein: CASSSRTAISYEQYF; CDR3 DNA: TGTGCCAGCAGCTCCCGGACGGCTATCTCCTACGAGCAGTACTTC
V gene: TRBV6-5; J gene: TRBJ2-1; clone size: many; D gene: NA; CDR3 protein: CASRPPGRSVYNEQFF; CDR3 DNA: TGTGCCAGCAGACCTCCCGGACGGTCCGTATACAATGAGCAGTTCTTC
V gene: TRBV18; J gene: TRBJ2-7; clone size: NA; D gene: NA; CDR3 protein: CASSPRGEGSYEQYF; CDR3 DNA: TGTGCCAGCTCACCCCGAGGGGAAGGCTCCTACGAGCAGTACTTC
V gene: TRBV7-2; J gene: TRBJ2-5; clone size: few; D gene: NA; CDR3 protein: CASSLTGFLETQYF; CDR3 DNA: TGTGCCAGCAGTTTAACAGGGTTTTTGGAGACCCAGTACTTC
V gene: TRBV6-5; J gene: TRBJ2-7; clone size: NA; D gene: TRBD2; CDR3 protein: CASRLLAGVPSYEQYF; CDR3 DNA: TGTGCCAGCAGGCTACTAGCGGGGGTGCCCTCCTACGAGCAGTACTTC
V gene: TRBV14; J gene: TRBJ2-1; clone size: NA; D gene: TRBD2; CDR3 protein: CASSQEGTSGRAKPYNEQFF; CDR3 DNA: TGTGCCAGCAGCCAAGAGGGGACTAGCGGGAGGGCCAAACCCTACAATGAGCAGTTCTTC
V gene: TRBV10-3; J gene: TRBJ2-1; clone size: few; D gene: TRBD2; CDR3 protein: CAIRGLAGGPERNEQFF; CDR3 DNA: TGTGCCATCAGGGGACTAGCGGGGGGTCCAGAGAGGAATGAGCAGTTCTTC
V gene: TRBV6-2/TRBV6-3; J gene: TRBJ2-3; clone size: NA; D gene: NA; CDR3 protein: CASKGSTDTQYF; CDR3 DNA: TGTGCCAGCAAGGGGAGCACAGATACGCAGTATTTT
V gene: TRBV6-4; J gene: TRBJ2-2; clone size: NA; D gene: TRBD2; CDR3 protein: CASSDFASGTNTGELFF; CDR3 DNA: TGTGCCAGCAGTGACTTTGCTAGCGGGACCAACACCGGGGAGCTGTTTTTT
V gene: TRBV7-2; J gene: TRBJ1-5; clone size: few; D gene: NA; CDR3 protein: CASSSLGSNQPQHF; CDR3 DNA: TGTGCCAGCAGCTCCCTGGGTAGCAATCAGCCCCAGCATTTT
V gene: TRBV29-1; J gene: TRBJ2-1; clone size: NA; D gene: NA; CDR3 protein: CSVAPDVYNEQFF; CDR3 DNA: TGCAGCGTTGCCCCGGACGTCTACAATGAGCAGTTCTTC
V gene: TRBV29-1; J gene: TRBJ2-7; clone size: many; D gene: TRBD1; CDR3 protein: CSVRGTGGSANYEQYF; CDR3 DNA: TGCAGCGTTAGGGGGACAGGGGGTAGCGCGAACTACGAGCAGTACTTC
V gene: TRBV9; J gene: TRBJ2-3; clone size: few; D gene: NA; CDR3 protein: CASSALAWATDTQYF; CDR3 DNA: TGTGCCAGCAGCGCCCTAGCGTGGGCCACAGATACGCAGTATTTT
V gene: TRBV6-2/TRBV6-3; J gene: TRBJ2-1; clone size: NA; D gene: NA; CDR3 protein: CASSPLRERNNEQFF; CDR3 DNA: TGTGCCAGCAGTCCCTTGAGGGAGCGAAACAATGAGCAGTTCTTC
V gene: TRBV6-5; J gene: TRBJ2-7; clone size: many; D gene: NA; CDR3 protein: CASSYGGLQSSYEQYF; CDR3 DNA: TGTGCCAGCAGTTACGGAGGACTCCAGAGCTCCTACGAGCAGTACTTC
V gene: TRBV6-5; J gene: TRBJ2-7; clone size: NA; D gene: TRBD2; CDR3 protein: CASRSGGISSYEQYF; CDR3 DNA: TGTGCCAGCAGGAGCGGGGGGATCAGCTCCTACGAGCAGTACTTC
V gene: TRBV6-6; J gene: TRBJ2-5; clone size: many; D gene: TRBD2; CDR3 protein: CASSYSREATSGTTQYF; CDR3 DNA: TGTGCCAGCAGTTACTCGAGAGAGGCGACTAGCGGGACCACCCAGTACTTC
V gene: TRBV6-5; J gene: TRBJ2-3; clone size: few; D gene: TRBD2; CDR3 protein: CASSYSAPSGISTDTQYF; CDR3 DNA: TGTGCCAGCAGTTACTCGGCCCCTAGCGGGATAAGCACAGATACGCAGTATTTT
V gene: TRBV6-5; J gene: TRBJ1-1; clone size: few; D gene: NA; CDR3 protein: CASSPRRDTEAFF; CDR3 DNA: TGTGCCAGCAGCCCCCGGAGGGACACTGAAGCTTTCTTT
V gene: TRBV7-2; J gene: TRBJ2-3; clone size: NA; D gene: TRBD2; CDR3 protein: CASSLAGLAVWASDTQYF; CDR3 DNA: TGTGCCAGCAGCTTAGCGGGTCTAGCGGTTTGGGCATCAGATACGCAGTATTTT
V gene: TRBV20-1; J gene: TRBJ2-7; clone size: NA; D gene: NA; CDR3 protein: CSARDLQGSYEQYF; CDR3 DNA: TGCAGTGCTAGAGATCTCCAGGGGAGTTACGAGCAGTACTTC
V gene: TRBV6-2/TRBV6-3; J gene: TRBJ2-7; clone size: once; D gene: NA; CDR3 protein: CASNQHYEQYF; CDR3 DNA: TGTGCCAGCAACCAACACTACGAGCAGTACTTC
V gene: TRBV5-1; J gene: TRBJ2-5; clone size: NA; D gene: NA; CDR3 protein: CASRPDSLETQYF; CDR3 DNA: TGCGCCAGCAGACCAGATTCCTTAGAGACCCAGTACTTC
V gene: TRBV9; J gene: TRBJ1-2; clone size: NA; D gene: TRBD1; CDR3 protein: CASSLRDRDNYGYTF; CDR3 DNA: TGTGCCAGCAGCTTACGGGACAGGGATAACTATGGCTACACCTTC
V gene: TRBV4-3; J gene: TRBJ2-2; clone size: NA; D gene: TRBD1; CDR3 protein: CASSLQAGQGSGELFF; CDR3 DNA: TGCGCCAGCAGCCTACAGGCGGGACAGGGTTCCGGGGAGCTGTTTTTT
V gene: TRBV5-1; J gene: TRBJ2-3; clone size: NA; D gene: TRBD2; CDR3 protein: CASSGGGGTDTQYF; CDR3 DNA: TGCGCCAGCAGCGGCGGGGGGGGCACAGATACGCAGTATTTT
V gene: TRBV7-9; J gene: TRBJ2-2; clone size: NA; D gene: TRBD1; CDR3 protein: CASTKGQGESTGELFF; CDR3 DNA: TGTGCCAGCACCAAAGGGCAGGGGGAGAGCACCGGGGAGCTGTTTTTT
V gene: TRBV7-3; J gene: TRBJ1-5; clone size: NA; D gene: NA; CDR3 protein: CASSLIRGQPQHF; CDR3 DNA: TGTGCCAGCAGCTTAATTCGGGGTCAGCCCCAGCATTTT
V gene: TRBV6-6; J gene: TRBJ2-5; clone size: NA; D gene: NA; CDR3 protein: CASRGRYQETQYF; CDR3 DNA: TGTGCCAGCAGGGGACGGTACCAAGAGACCCAGTACTTC
V gene: TRBV29-1; J gene: TRBJ2-7; clone size: NA; D gene: TRBD2; CDR3 protein: CSANPTSGRNRSYNEQYF; CDR3 DNA: TGCAGCGCCAACCCGACTAGCGGGAGGAACCGCTCCTACAATGAGCAGTACTTC
V gene: TRBV27; J gene: TRBJ2-1; clone size: few; D gene: TRBD2; CDR3 protein: CASSLAGGESSYNEQFF; CDR3 DNA: TGTGCCAGCAGTTTAGCGGGGGGCGAGAGCTCCTACAATGAGCAGTTCTTC
V gene: TRBV9; J gene: TRBJ2-1; clone size: NA; D gene: NA; CDR3 protein: CASSFMDTSSYEQFF; CDR3 DNA: TGTGCCAGCAGCTTCATGGACACCTCTAGCTACGAGCAGTTCTTC
V gene: TRBV15; J gene: TRBJ1-5; clone size: few; D gene: TRBD1; CDR3 protein: CATLRDRGLNQPQHF; CDR3 DNA: TGTGCCACCCTGAGGGACAGGGGACTCAATCAGCCCCAGCATTTT
V gene: TRBV20-1; J gene: TRBJ1-5; clone size: NA; D gene: NA; CDR3 protein: CSASRTGRSNQPQHF; CDR3 DNA: TGCAGTGCTAGCCGCACAGGGCGCAGCAATCAGCCCCAGCATTTT
V gene: TRBV27; J gene: TRBJ2-7; clone size: few; D gene: NA; CDR3 protein: CASSLSELVGYEQYF; CDR3 DNA: TGTGCCAGCAGTTTAAGTGAGCTCGTAGGGTACGAGCAGTACTTC
V gene: TRBV20-1; J gene: TRBJ2-7; clone size: NA; D gene: NA; CDR3 protein: CSARDSGISYEQYF; CDR3 DNA: TGCAGTGCTAGAGACTCAGGGATTTCCTACGAGCAGTACTTC
V gene: TRBV21-1; J gene: TRBJ2-3; clone size: NA; D gene: NA; CDR3 protein: CASSKGPRDRELCSPDTQYF; CDR3 DNA: TGTGCCAGCAGCAAAGGTCCCCGGGACAGGGAGCTCTGTAGTCCAGATACGCAGTATTTT
V gene: TRBV7-6; J gene: TRBJ2-1; clone size: NA; D gene: TRBD1; CDR3 protein: CASSQTGQGREQFF; CDR3 DNA: TGTGCCAGCAGCCAGACTGGACAGGGTAGGGAGCAGTTCTTC
V gene: TRBV29-1; J gene: TRBJ2-7; clone size: few; D gene: NA; CDR3 protein: CSVADTSSYEQYF; CDR3 DNA: TGCAGCGTTGCAGACACGAGCTCCTACGAGCAGTACTTC
V gene: TRBV6-5; J gene: TRBJ2-7; clone size: NA; D gene: TRBD2; CDR3 protein: CASSYSPSGSQYF; CDR3 DNA: TGTGCCAGCAGTTACTCCCCTAGCGGGAGCCAGTACTTC
V gene: TRBV20-1; J gene: TRBJ2-5; clone size: NA; D gene: TRBD1; CDR3 protein: CSARRTGGIETRYF; CDR3 DNA: TGCAGTGCTAGGAGAACAGGGGGCATAGAGACCCGGTACTTC
V gene: TRBV7-9; J gene: TRBJ2-7; clone size: few; D gene: TRBD1; CDR3 protein: CASSFGTGVKGEQYF; CDR3 DNA: TGTGCCAGCAGCTTCGGGACAGGGGTAAAAGGCGAGCAGTACTTC
V gene: TRBV11-2; J gene: TRBJ2-3; clone size: NA; D gene: NA; CDR3 protein: CASTYTTGGGNTQYF; CDR3 DNA: TGTGCCAGCACCTACACAACCGGAGGAGGTAATACGCAGTATTTT
V gene: TRBV3-1; J gene: TRBJ2-7; clone size: once; D gene: NA; CDR3 protein: CASSQIGSYEQYF; CDR3 DNA: TGTGCCAGCAGCCAGATTGGAAGTTACGAGCAGTACTTC